This T cell receptor beta chain was retrieved from a study of technical replicates of blood from a handful of donors. This CDR3 is 13 amino acids long. With 0 bases clipped from V and 7 bases from J, the junction kept 3 bases outside the gene matches. Germline V gene sequence: CDR1 GTSNPN, CDR2 SVGIG (reference sequence). Generated by immunoSEQ multiplex PCR, the TCRdb table keeps only in-frame clones and is missing some. The sample carries about 15,000 clones, more than 75% recorded once. The rearrangement uses TRBV30 and TRBJ1-5; 7 bases line up with TRBD1. Sequenced sample: PBMCs. The sequence was obtained from a human donor in good health. CDR3 DNA: TGTGCCTGGAGTGTAACAGGGGAACAGCCCCAGCATTTT. It codes for CAWSVTGEQPQHF.